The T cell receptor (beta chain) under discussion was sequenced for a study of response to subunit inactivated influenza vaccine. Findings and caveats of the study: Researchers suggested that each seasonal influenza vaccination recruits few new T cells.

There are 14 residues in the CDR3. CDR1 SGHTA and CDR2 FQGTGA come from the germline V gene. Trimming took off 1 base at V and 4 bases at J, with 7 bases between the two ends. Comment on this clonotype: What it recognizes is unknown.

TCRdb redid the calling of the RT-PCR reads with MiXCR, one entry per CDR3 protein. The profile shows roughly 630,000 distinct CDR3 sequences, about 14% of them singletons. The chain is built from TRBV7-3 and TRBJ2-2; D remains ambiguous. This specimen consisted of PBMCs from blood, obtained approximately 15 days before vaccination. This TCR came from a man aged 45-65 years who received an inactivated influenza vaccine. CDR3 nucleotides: TGTGCCAGCAGCTTAAACGGGTTCACCGGGGAGCTGTTTTTT. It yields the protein CASSLNGFTGELFF.